This T cell receptor beta chain was sequenced during a study of blood T cell repertoires in COVID-19. Across the study: The United States, Italy and Spain supplied acute and convalescent COVID-19 samples. Sources were T cells, B-cell-depleted T cells, or PBMCs; the material itself was cDNA or gDNA.

How the authors handled the data: Reference gene primer amplification yielded estimated nucleated cell counts. The method was immunoSEQ multiplex PCR; TCRdb's version includes in-frame clones alone and lacks a portion of them. Clone size and the V and J calls come from that table; the DNA yielded D and trimming. Altogether 80,000 to 100,000 clones are present, roughly 86% being singletons, with the ten largest covering roughly 13%. The CDR3 contains 15 residues. V gave up 5 bases and J gave up 6 bases, with 17 bases separating them. Germline lookup yields CDR1 SEHNR and CDR2 FQNEAQ (reference sequence).

This TCR was sampled from a woman between 55 and 75 years old in a cohort sampled during active or convalescent COVID-19. The J gene is TRBJ2-1, the V gene TRBV7-9; D not certain. The specimen was peripheral blood. This CDR3 is CASSQDNYAFNEQFF. CDR3 nucleotides: TGTGCCAGCAGCCAAGACAATTATGCATTCAATGAGCAGTTCTTC.